This T cell receptor beta chain was obtained from a study of T cell repertoires in cytomegalovirus infection. Turning to the study itself: Use of recently identified HLA-C-restricted and well-studied HLA-B-restricted CMV epitopes was part of the study. It was the public TCR beta signatures that indicated both CMV infection and matching HLA type. Study-level findings and limits: Cumulative public TCR beta family frequency identified carriers of CMV plus the relevant HLA. It was HLA-C-restricted CMV-specific TCR beta clonotypes that dominated the response ex vivo.

Concerning this clonotype: Its antigen remains unknown.

Each CDR3 protein gets one entry after TCRdb re-called the reads with MiXCR. The sample lists some 590,000 distinct CDR3 sequences, roughly 43% occurring once. The clonotype originates from a human donor in good health (CMV status not recorded). Some clones in this sample may be carry-over from other donors' samples. The sample in question was cultured PBMCs, obtained from culture after CMV antigen stimulation.

The CDR3 DNA sequence: TGTGCCAGCCAGACAGGTGGTATGAACACTGAAGCTTTCTTT. It specifies CASQTGGMNTEAFF. The chain couples TRBV2 to TRBJ1-1; perhaps TRBD1 as D (6 bases). Germline lookup yields CDR1 SNHLY and CDR2 FYNNEI. CDR3 size: 14 residues. Deletions cut 8 bases from V and 0 bases from J, with 13 bases between.